Each of the 30 T cell receptor beta chains below was sequenced from the same sample in a study of cytomegalovirus exposure and HLA in healthy donors. The study ran its PCR with 60 Vbeta and 13 Jbeta primers. The assay was immunoSEQ multiplex PCR, and TCRdb's table has in-frame clones only and misses some. The sample includes more than 85,000 clones, 78% of them seen just once. Sequenced input: PBMCs. These receptors all come from a man aged 30-40 years in good health and CMV-seronegative.

This chain links TRBV19 with TRBJ1-5; D perhaps matches TRBD1 (5 bases). This CDR3 has 15 amino acids. Germline V gene data show CDR1 as LNHDA and CDR2 as SQIVND (reference sequence). V was trimmed by 4 bases and J by 3 bases, leaving 13 bases between them. As DNA, the CDR3 is TGTGCCAGTAGTACGACGCGGACAAACAATCAGCCCCAGCATTTT. Protein: CASSTTRTNNQPQHF.

This rearrangement joins TRBV6-5 to TRBJ2-7, with 7 bases fitting TRBD2. Germline V CDR1 and CDR2: MNHEY, SVGAGI. V lost 5 bases, J lost 4 bases, and 11 bases stayed unmatched. The CDR3 sequence is 15 residues long. CDR3 in DNA: TGTGCCAGCAGTCCCGCCCCCTCGGGAGGATACGAGCAGTACTTC. Residues: CASSPAPSGGYEQYF.

The chain recombines TRBV7-9 with TRBJ2-7; D possibly corresponds to TRBD2 (6 bases). Germline V lookup: CDR1 SEHNR, CDR2 FQNEAQ (reference sequence). V lost 6 bases and J lost 4, with 16 bases in between. This CDR3 has 14 amino acids. For the CDR3, the DNA is TGTGCCAGCAGGCCTAGCGAGGGGTCGTACGAGCAGTACTTC. The encoded protein is CASRPSEGSYEQYF.

This clone was observed once. Mismatch with germline at one junction end may stem from a read error. V is TRBV7-7 and J is TRBJ2-7, with D unresolved. This CDR3 region has 16 residues. Germline V gene lookup returns CDR1 SSHAT and CDR2 FNYEAQ (reference sequence). CDR3 sequence reads: CASSFVERKESYEQYF. The CDR3, as DNA: TGTGCTAGCAGCTTCGTAGAGAGAAAAGAGTCCTACGAGCAGTACTTC.

The chain is built from TRBV10-3 and TRBJ2-6; 12 nucleotides line up with TRBD2. Germline loops: CDR1 ENHRY, CDR2 SYGVKD. The CDR3 runs 17 residues. V gave up 4 bases and J gave up 2 bases; unmatched junction bases: 3. The CDR3 is CAISGLAGGPGANVLTF. The CDR3 nucleotides are TGTGCCATCAGTGGGCTAGCGGGGGGGCCTGGGGCCAACGTCCTGACTTTC.

About this clone: One end of the junction varies from germline; a read error may be responsible. The chain couples TRBV20-1 to TRBJ1-2; the D is unclear. The CDR3 spans 11 residues. Germline lookup yields CDR1 DFQATT and CDR2 SNEGSKA (reference sequence). This CDR3 is CSARDGTEEDF. As DNA, the CDR3 is TGCAGTGCTAGAGATGGTACCGAGGAAGACTTC.

The chain links TRBV10-2 to TRBJ2-5; D not resolved. Trimming stripped 4 bases from V and 2 bases from J, with 14 bases between. Per germline, CDR1 WSHSY and CDR2 SAAADI. CDR3 size: 15 residues. The CDR3, as DNA: TGCGCCAGCAGTGTTGGCGCGGCGAGACAAGAGACCCAGTACTTC. This gives the protein CASSVGAARQETQYF.

The rearrangement joins TRBV19 to TRBJ2-2, with TRBD1 matching 7 bases. V dropped 4 bases and J dropped 7; count of bases not matched to a gene: 0. The CDR3 extends over 12 amino acids. Germline V gene data show CDR1 as LNHDA and CDR2 as SQIVND (reference sequence). CDR3 residues: CASSRTGGELFF. CDR3 sequence (DNA): TGTGCCAGTAGTAGGACAGGCGGGGAGCTGTTTTTT. Based on the CDR3 plus reference TRBV19 and TRBJ2-2, the full variable domain is DGGITQSPKYLFRKEGQNVTLSCEQNLNHDAMYWYRQDPGQGLRLIYYSQIVNDFQKGDIAEGYSVSREKKESFPLTVTSAQKNPTAFYLCASSRTGGELFFGEGSRLTVL.

The rearrangement joins TRBV5-1 to TRBJ1-6; the match to TRBD1 covers 11 bases. The CDR3 spans 16 residues. The J segment lost 7 bases and the V segment lost 4 bases, leaving 7 bases of the junction unmatched. CDR1 is SGHRS, CDR2 YFSETQ, per germline. In nucleotides, the CDR3 is TGCGCCAGCAGCGCTGGACAGGGGGCGTACAATTCACCCCTCCACTTT. Its translation is CASSAGQGAYNSPLHF. Variable domain in full (rest from reference TRBV5-1 and TRBJ1-6): KAGVTQTPRYLIKTRGQQVTLSCSPISGHRSVSWYQQTPGQGLQFLFEYFSETQRNKGNFPGRFSGRQFSNSRSEMNVSTLELGDSALYLCASSAGQGAYNSPLHFGNGTRLTVT.

CDR3 amino acids: CASSSVVGNRGQGHSYEQYF. The CDR3 DNA reads TGTGCCAGCAGCTCGGTAGTGGGGAACCGAGGACAGGGCCATTCCTACGAGCAGTACTTC. The rearrangement joins TRBV7-8 to TRBJ2-7; 8 nucleotides align to TRBD1. The germline gives CDR1 SGHVS, CDR2 FQNEAQ. V lost 4 bases and J lost 1; bases outside the gene matches: 21. The CDR3 extends over 20 amino acids.

This clone was seen only a few times. The CDR3 DNA follows: TGCGCCAGCAGCTTAGCGGGTGGTACATCCTACAATGAGCAGTTCTTC. Its translation is CASSLAGGTSYNEQFF. This chain uses TRBV5-1 with TRBJ2-1, with D possibly matching TRBD2 (6 bases). CDR3 length: 16 amino acids. V was pared by 2 bases and J by 1 base, with 13 bases between. From germline, CDR1 is SGHRS and CDR2 YFSETQ.

V usage is TRBV7-2 and J usage is TRBJ2-3; 9 bases map to TRBD2. Per the germline V gene, CDR1 is SGHTA and CDR2 is FQGNSA. The CDR3 has 18 amino acids. V shed 1 base and J 3 bases; nucleotides not matched to a gene: 11. CDR3 DNA: TGTGCCAGCAGCTTAGGGAACCGCGGGGGGGTTCTGACAGATACGCAGTATTTT. Its translation is CASSLGNRGGVLTDTQYF.

The J gene is TRBJ2-1, the V gene TRBV19; D possibly corresponds to TRBD1 (5 bases). There are 12 residues in the CDR3. Trimming shortened V by 1 base and J by 9 bases, and 7 bases separated the two germline ends. Germline assignment: CDR1 LNHDA and CDR2 SQIVND (reference sequence). This chain's CDR3 is CASSIARAEQFF. CDR3 sequence (DNA): TGTGCCAGTAGTATAGCCAGGGCTGAGCAGTTCTTC.

This chain joins TRBV27 and TRBJ1-1; maybe TRBD1 (5 bases). The CDR3 spans 13 residues. Trimming shortened V by 3 bases and J by 4 bases, and 9 bases separated the two germline ends. Germline CDR1 reads MNHEY; CDR2 reads SMNVEV (reference sequence). The CDR3 bases are TGTGCCAGCAGTTTGGGGGGAATCACTGAAGCTTTCTTT. Translated, it gives CASSLGGITEAFF.

The chain couples TRBV10-2 to TRBJ2-1; 13 bases match TRBD2. Germline V lookup: CDR1 WSHSY, CDR2 SAAADI. V lost 4 bases and J lost 4; bases outside the gene matches: 7. The CDR3 covers 17 residues. CDR3 sequence: CASSGRTSGGRYNEQFF. In DNA form, the CDR3 reads TGCGCCAGCAGTGGGAGGACTAGCGGGGGCCGATACAATGAGCAGTTCTTC.

The gene calls are TRBV4-1 and TRBJ2-3, with 9 positions matching TRBD1. V trimming: 4 bases; J trimming: 2 bases; junction bases outside the gene matches: 7. The germline gives CDR1 MGHRA, CDR2 YSYEKL. This CDR3 has 16 residues. The CDR3 DNA reads TGCGCCAGCAGCCGTCCTTGGGACAGGGCCACAGATACGCAGTATTTT. Its protein is CASSRPWDRATDTQYF.

The chain has TRBV6-1 and TRBJ2-7; 8 nucleotides line up with TRBD1. The CDR3 covers 13 residues. Trimming at V came to 10 bases and at J to 4 bases, leaving 9 bases not matched to a gene. Germline CDR1 is MNHNS and CDR2 is SASEGT. The CDR3 spells CATGQGRTYEQYF. In nucleotides, the CDR3 is TGTGCCACTGGACAGGGAAGAACGTACGAGCAGTACTTC.

This clone was seen a handful of times. The chain has TRBV5-4 and TRBJ2-6, with D uncertain. The CDR3 has 15 residues. V was clipped by 4 bases and J by 0 bases, with 8 bases between them. Germline CDR1 is SGHNT and CDR2 is YYREEE (reference sequence). CDR3 sequence reads: CASSLGRSGANVLTF. The CDR3 DNA is TGTGCCAGCAGCCTGGGTCGCTCTGGGGCCAACGTCCTGACTTTC.

The chain is built from TRBV19 and TRBJ1-2; D remains unclear. V lost 9 bases and J 3 bases, leaving 20 bases between the germline ends. Germline V gives CDR1 LNHDA, CDR2 SQIVND (reference sequence). This CDR3 comprises 15 residues. CDR3 in amino acids: CASQNTGMRHYGYTF. CDR3 DNA: TGTGCCAGCCAAAACACCGGGATGAGGCACTATGGCTACACCTTC.

The chain uses TRBV5-6 and TRBJ2-7; a possible D gene is TRBD1 (7 bases). The CDR3 consists of 13 residues. The germline V and J ends were trimmed by 1 base and 3 bases, with 8 bases remaining between them. Looked up from germline, CDR1 is SGHDT and CDR2 is YYEEEE. The CDR3, as DNA: TGTGCCAGCAGCTTGCAGGGGGGCTACGAGCAGTACTTC. Translated, it gives CASSLQGGYEQYF.

This chain connects TRBV5-4 to TRBJ1-1, with a weak D call TRBD1 (6 bases). The length of the CDR3 is 13 residues. CDR1 and CDR2 from the germline V gene are SGHNT and YYREEE (reference sequence). This CDR3 is CAAAGRGNTEAFF. Written as DNA, the CDR3 is TGTGCTGCGGCGGGCAGGGGGAACACTGAAGCTTTCTTT.

This rearrangement joins TRBV27 to TRBJ1-3; no clear D gene. This CDR3 region has 16 residues. The V gene lost 0 bases and the J gene lost 0 bases, with 9 bases spanning the gap. Germline V gene lookup returns CDR1 MNHEY and CDR2 SMNVEV (reference sequence). The CDR3 protein is CASSLSSGVSGNTIYF. In DNA form, the CDR3 reads TGTGCCAGCAGTTTATCGAGCGGCGTCTCTGGAAACACCATATATTTT.

V is TRBV9 and J is TRBJ2-1, with a possible D match to TRBD1 (6 bases). The germline gives CDR1 SGDLS, CDR2 YYNGEE. The CDR3 length is 19 residues. Trimming removed 0 bases from V and 0 bases from J, with 19 bases in between. The CDR3 nucleotides are TGTGCCAGCAGCGTAGCATCCCCATTCGGGACAAACTCCTACAATGAGCAGTTCTTC. As protein: CASSVASPFGTNSYNEQFF.

V usage is TRBV30 and J usage is TRBJ2-5; perhaps TRBD1 as D (6 bases). V was clipped by 1 base and J by 2 bases, with 11 bases between them. The CDR3 extends over 14 amino acids. From germline, CDR1 is GTSNPN and CDR2 SVGIG (reference sequence). The CDR3 is CAWSEDRTQETQYF. The CDR3, as DNA: TGTGCCTGGAGTGAAGACAGGACACAAGAGACCCAGTACTTC.

The rearrangement uses TRBV19 and TRBJ1-1; D may be TRBD1 (6 bases). Per germline, CDR1 LNHDA and CDR2 SQIVND (reference sequence). V lost 10 bases, J lost 1 base, and 13 bases lay in between. The CDR3 has 13 amino acids. Here the CDR3 reads CATQGHSNTEAFF. CDR3 nucleotides: TGTGCCACCCAGGGACATTCGAACACTGAAGCTTTCTTT.

The rearrangement links TRBV10-2 to TRBJ2-7; 9 positions match TRBD1. This CDR3 spans 15 amino acids. J lost 4 bases, V lost 5 bases, and 9 bases had no gene match. The germline gives CDR1 WSHSY, CDR2 SAAADI. CDR3 sequence reads: CASSSLDRGGYEQYF. DNA of the CDR3: TGCGCCAGCAGTTCGCTGGACAGGGGTGGATACGAGCAGTACTTC.

This rearrangement joins TRBV5-4 to TRBJ2-5; unclear D gene. Germline CDR1 is SGHNT and CDR2 is YYREEE (reference sequence). CDR3 length: 13 residues. Trimming took off 1 base at V and 0 bases at J, with 4 bases between the two ends. The CDR3 nucleotides are TGTGCCAGCAGCTTGTTAGACCAAGAGACCCAGTACTTC. Amino acid sequence: CASSLLDQETQYF.

The chain joins TRBV19 to TRBJ1-2; D is uncertain. Germline V gene data show CDR1 as LNHDA and CDR2 as SQIVND (reference sequence). The CDR3 length is 16 residues. V was shortened by 7 bases and J by 6 bases, with 24 bases between the two germline ends. The CDR3 coding sequence is TGTGCCAGTACCGATCCGGGAAAGTTAAAGGCGAATGGCTACACCTTC. It encodes CASTDPGKLKANGYTF.

V and J are TRBV11-2 and TRBJ2-2; tentatively, D is TRBD2 (6 bases). The CDR3 is 15 amino acids. Germline CDR1 and CDR2: SGHAT and FQNNGV. V dropped 4 bases and J dropped 6 bases, with 15 bases sitting between them. CDR3 in amino acids: CASSSRRGSAGELFF. The CDR3, as DNA: TGTGCCAGCAGCTCCCGTCGGGGGTCTGCCGGGGAGCTGTTTTTT.

The rearrangement links TRBV28 to TRBJ1-4; D not certain. In germline, CDR1 is MDHEN, CDR2 SYDVKM. Trimming removed 6 bases from V and 3 bases from J, with 11 bases in between. The CDR3 is 14 residues long. The CDR3 spells CASRIAMANEKLFF. Written as DNA, the CDR3 is TGTGCCAGCAGAATCGCGATGGCTAATGAAAAACTGTTTTTT.